The TCR beta chain under discussion was sequenced for a study of PD-1 blockade in classical Hodgkin lymphoma. Findings of the study overall: Patients excluded were those beginning nivolumab under 1 year after ASCT. Reports described newly diagnosed patients as having lower baseline TCR diversity than healthy donors. Complete responders started with a diversity level that resembled newly diagnosed patients at baseline.

Exposure to brentuximab vedotin varied, and each patient had relapsed following autologous stem cell transplantation. With respect to this clone: Its antigen remains unknown. Other nucleotide sequences from this sample produce the same CDR3.

Clones were sequenced by immunoSEQ multiplex PCR, and TCRdb holds only the in-frame ones, with some missing. This sample has roughly 100,000 clones, with about 89% found just once. The TCR sequence derives from a human donor with classical Hodgkin lymphoma. This material consisted of peripheral blood mononuclear cells (PBMCs), taken before the second cycle of nivolumab.

For the CDR3, the DNA is TGTGCCAGCAGCCTAGAAGGGGGCTACGAGCAGTACTTC. This codes for CASSLEGGYEQYF. The chain has TRBV7-6 and TRBJ2-7; TRBD1 is a possible D gene (6 bases). Trimming took 5 bases from V and 3 from J, leaving 11 bases between them. The CDR3 is made up of 13 amino acids. Germline CDR1 reads SGHVS; CDR2 reads FNYEAQ.